The 14 T cell receptor beta chains given below trace back to one sample, sequenced in a study of cytomegalovirus exposure and HLA in healthy donors. This PCR relied on a set of 60 Vbeta primers and 13 Jbeta primers. Produced via immunoSEQ multiplex PCR; TCRdb's table is partial and in-frame only. The table shows over 150,000 clones, with roughly 88% occurring only once. The sample comprised PBMCs. These receptors originate from a girl under 10 years old in good health and CMV-seropositive.

The rearrangement links TRBV6-1 to TRBJ1-5; 11 bases align to TRBD1. Germline CDR1 MNHNS, CDR2 SASEGT. The CDR3 sequence is 15 residues long. Germline trimming cut 6 bases from V and 4 bases from J; bases unmatched to any gene: 5. The chain's CDR3 is CASRSGTGGNQPQHF. CDR3 bases: TGTGCCAGCAGGAGCGGGACAGGGGGAAATCAGCCCCAGCATTTT.

J is TRBJ1-4 and V is TRBV5-4; 7 nucleotides align to TRBD1. Germline CDR1 reads SGHNT; CDR2 reads YYREEE (reference sequence). The CDR3 is made up of 14 amino acids. The V gene end was trimmed by 3 bases and the J gene end by 7 bases; junction bases not matched to a gene: 6. The CDR3 loop is CASSSGGGFEKLFF. The CDR3 DNA sequence: TGTGCCAGCAGCTCCGGAGGGGGCTTTGAAAAACTGTTTTTT.

V gene TRBV19 combines with J gene TRBJ2-1; D perhaps matches TRBD1 (6 bases). V shed 6 bases and J shed 8 bases, with 14 bases lying between them. The germline V gene encodes CDR1 LNHDA and CDR2 SQIVND (reference sequence). The CDR3 has 13 amino acids. The CDR3 DNA follows: TGTGCCAGTAGGGACAGCGGAGGTCATGAGCAGTTCTTC. This codes for CASRDSGGHEQFF.

A few counts support this clone. One end of the junction does not line up with germline, which may come from a read error. The gene calls are TRBV28 and TRBJ1-1; 9 nucleotides align to TRBD1. Germline assignment: CDR1 MDHEN and CDR2 SYDVKM. CDR3 length: 15 residues. The CDR3 loop reads CASSPGQGQNAEAFF. In DNA, the CDR3 is TGTGCCAGCAGTCCGGGACAGGGACAGAACGCTGAAGCTTTCTTT.

The chain joins TRBV27 to TRBJ2-3; TRBD2 matches 8 bases. Germline CDR1 is MNHEY and CDR2 is SMNVEV (reference sequence). The length of the CDR3 is 17 residues. The trim removed 3 bases at V and 4 bases at J, leaving 12 bases unmatched. This chain's CDR3 is CASSFLTGRARADTQYF. As DNA, the CDR3 is TGTGCCAGCAGTTTCCTGACCGGGAGGGCCAGGGCAGATACGCAGTATTTT.

The chain carries TRBV6-1 and TRBJ2-1; 12 bases fit TRBD2. Germline assignment: CDR1 MNHNS and CDR2 SASEGT. This CDR3 has 14 amino acids. Germline trimming cut 8 bases from V and 5 bases from J; bases unmatched to any gene: 4. The CDR3 nucleotides are TGTGCCAGCCTCGGACTAGCGGGGAACAATGAGCAGTTCTTC. Amino acids: CASLGLAGNNEQFF.

This clone was counted a single time. The chain has TRBV19 and TRBJ2-1; D is undetermined. The V end was cut by 6 bases, the J end by 0 bases, with 9 bases between. The V gene's germline CDR1 is LNHDA and CDR2 SQIVND (reference sequence). CDR3 length: 14 residues. CDR3 nucleotide sequence: TGTGCCAGTAGCCAGGAAAGCTCCTACAATGAGCAGTTCTTC. Residues: CASSQESSYNEQFF.

The CDR3 nucleotides are TGTGCCATCGCGACTAGCGGGGGACGCAGCACAGATACGCAGTATTTT. Its translation is CAIATSGGRSTDTQYF. V is TRBV10-3 and J is TRBJ2-3; 12 bases agree with TRBD2. V shed 8 bases and J 0 bases; nucleotides not matched to a gene: 6. CDR3 size: 16 residues. Germline V gene lookup returns CDR1 ENHRY and CDR2 SYGVKD.

V is TRBV29-1 and J is TRBJ1-1, with 8 bases aligning to TRBD1. J lost 4 bases, V lost 3 bases, and 10 bases had no gene match. The CDR3 contains 15 residues. CDR1 and CDR2 from the germline V gene are SQVTM and ANQGSEA. The CDR3, as DNA: TGCAGCGTTGACAGAGGGCAGGGGGCGAGCACTGAAGCTTTCTTT. Translating gives CSVDRGQGASTEAFF.

The rearrangement joins TRBV12-2 to TRBJ2-5; TRBD2, the table's D call, lacks a check against the DNA. TRBV12-2 is deemed a pseudogene. This CDR3 has 15 residues. CDR3 loop: CASRLSGTSGGPQYF. As DNA, the CDR3 is TGTGCAAGTCGCTTATCCGGGACTAGCGGGGGGCCCCAGTACTTC.

The table lists this clone with a count of one. The chain employs TRBV27 and TRBJ2-1; 9 bases are a match to TRBD2. Germline V CDR1 and CDR2: MNHEY, SMNVEV (reference sequence). The J segment lost 7 bases and the V segment lost 1 base, leaving 8 bases of the junction unmatched. The CDR3 length is 16 residues. In DNA, the CDR3 is TGTGCCAGCAGTTTATTGGGGACTAGCAGCCGTAATGAGCAGTTCTTC. Translated, it gives CASSLLGTSSRNEQFF.

CDR3: CASSTKRESTNEQFF. The CDR3 DNA follows: TGTGCCAGCAGCACCAAGCGGGAGTCTACCAATGAGCAGTTCTTC. J is TRBJ2-1 and V is TRBV9; 8 bases agree with TRBD2. The CDR3 is 15 amino acids. In germline, CDR1 is SGDLS, CDR2 YYNGEE. J gave up 6 bases and V 4 bases, and 9 bases lay outside the gene matches.

V and J are TRBV10-1 and TRBJ1-2; 7 bases are a match to TRBD1. Germline CDR1 reads WNHNN; CDR2 reads SYGVQD (reference sequence). This CDR3 spans 13 amino acids. The junction had 3 bases not matched to a gene; V was cut back by 6 bases and J by 2 bases. The CDR3 loop is CASSSGQNYGYTF. In DNA, the CDR3 is TGCGCCAGCAGCTCGGGACAGAACTATGGCTACACCTTC.

J is TRBJ2-1 and V is TRBV4-2; D unclear. Germline CDR1 reads LGHNA; CDR2 reads YNFKEQ. The CDR3 contains 16 residues. Trimming took off 6 bases at V and 1 base at J, with 16 bases between the two ends. Written as DNA, the CDR3 is TGTGCCAGCAGAATCGCCAACGGAGCATCCTACAATGAGCAGTTCTTC. It codes for CASRIANGASYNEQFF.